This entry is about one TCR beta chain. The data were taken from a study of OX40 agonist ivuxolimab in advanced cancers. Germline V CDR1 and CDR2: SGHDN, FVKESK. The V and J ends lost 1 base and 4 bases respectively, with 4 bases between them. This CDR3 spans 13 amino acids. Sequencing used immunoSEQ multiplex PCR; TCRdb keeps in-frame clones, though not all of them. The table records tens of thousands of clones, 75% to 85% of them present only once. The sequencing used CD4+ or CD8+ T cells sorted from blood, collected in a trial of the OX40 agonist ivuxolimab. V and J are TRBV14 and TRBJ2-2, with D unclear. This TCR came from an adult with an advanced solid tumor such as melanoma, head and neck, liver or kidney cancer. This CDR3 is CASSQVVTGELFF. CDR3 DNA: TGTGCCAGCAGCCAAGTGGTCACCGGGGAGCTGTTTTTT.